This note documents a single T cell receptor beta chain sequence. The antigen remains undetermined. The CDR3 runs to 15 residues. Germline V gene lookup returns CDR1 MNHEY and CDR2 SVGAGI. V was cut by 4 bases and J by 1 base, with 11 bases left in between. Libraries were prepared by immunoSEQ multiplex PCR; TCRdb keeps only in-frame clonotypes and omits some of them. This sample carries approximately 91,000 clones, approximately 89% of them seen once, and the ten largest clones take approximately 4%. Collection occurred without any documented infections or immune events in donors. This sample is part of a study of identifying expanded T cells in peripheral blood. The study's findings and limits: Variance in clone template counts between approximately two-week samples significantly increased with total template count across all healthy donors.

The chain uses TRBV6-5 and TRBJ1-5, with D tentatively TRBD1 (6 bases). The TCR was taken from a person aged 18 to 69 in good health. Sequences were obtained from blood. The CDR3 sequence is CASSLHRESNQPQHF. CDR3 DNA: TGTGCCAGCAGTTTGCACAGGGAGAGCAATCAGCCCCAGCATTTT.